This T cell receptor beta chain stems from a study of blood T cell repertoires in COVID-19 (dated by TCRdb to 2019 to 2021). As for the study more broadly: The collaborator samples originated in the United States, Italy and Spain and spanned the acute and convalescent phases of COVID-19. The prospective study material was composed of cDNA or gDNA derived from T cells, B-cell-depleted T cells, or PBMCs. Subjects who had been exposed to COVID-19, were actively infected with it, or had recovered from it provided the deeply sampled blood TCRbeta repertoires that made up the dataset. A freely available public database, intended as a resource for researchers studying the immune response to SARS-CoV-2, is where the repertoires were released. Samples were obtained from the ongoing ImmuneRACE study (first 160 participants) and from about 1,300 subjects provided by 6 global collaborators. Sample metadata almost always included a de-identified subject ID, COVID-19 status, age in years and sex. Where available, HLA class I and class II types were obtained from metadata supplied by the sample provider rather than from assay-based typing.

Broad study findings and their caveats: Clinical and demographic metadata were provided uncurated, with the amount varying by source and participant.

Comment on this clone: The antigen it recognizes is unknown. Base qualities are not provided; no much larger clone lies one nucleotide away.

TCRbeta CDR3 regions were amplified from genomic DNA by means of the immunoSEQ Assay, a bias-controlled multiplex PCR. The authors' pipeline ran thus. Nucleated cell counts per sample were estimated from amplification of reference gene primers within the assay. Sequence reads were collapsed and filtered to measure the absolute abundance of every unique TCRbeta CDR3 rearrangement. For each sample, productive Simpson clonality was calculated by taking the square root of Simpson's diversity index across productive rearrangements. TCRdb mirrors the immuneACCESS table, restricted to in-frame sequences. Some clones are absent from its copies; in checked studies, under half trace to an unresolved V gene, and the reason for the others is unknown. V, J and clone size were drawn from that table, and D and trimming were deduced from the DNA. The sample has about 98,000 clones on record, roughly nine tenths of them singletons. Approximately 10% of the sample is in the top ten clones.

Each collaborating institution followed its own protocols to collect whole blood in K2EDTA tubes. For TCRbeta analysis, collaborator samples were shipped as frozen whole blood, as isolated PBMCs, or as DNA extracted from either sample type. Via the germline V gene, CDR1 is SGHAT and CDR2 FQNNGV. Deletion took 0 bases off V and 7 bases off J, with a span of 10 bases between the germline ends. Reading from cysteine to phenylalanine, the CDR3 counts 14 amino acids. The kept DNA is CDR3 alone, 42 bases in frame from the first base. The TCR sequence derives from a middle-aged man with acute or convalescent COVID-19. The chain was built from TRBV11-2 and TRBJ2-1; TRBD2 is a weak D gene call, 5 bases matching. Sequenced: peripheral blood. The nucleotide sequence reads TGTGCCAGCAGCTTAGAGTTAGCGCTGAATGAGCAGTTCTTC. This gives the protein CASSLELALNEQFF. Joined to the reference TRBV11-2 and TRBJ2-1 proteins, this CDR3 gives the full variable domain: EAGVAQSPRYKIIEKRQSVAFWCNPISGHATLYWYQQILGQGPKLLIQFQNNGVVDDSQLPKDRFSAERLKGVDSTLKIQPAKLEDSAVYLCASSLELALNEQFFGPGTRLTVL.